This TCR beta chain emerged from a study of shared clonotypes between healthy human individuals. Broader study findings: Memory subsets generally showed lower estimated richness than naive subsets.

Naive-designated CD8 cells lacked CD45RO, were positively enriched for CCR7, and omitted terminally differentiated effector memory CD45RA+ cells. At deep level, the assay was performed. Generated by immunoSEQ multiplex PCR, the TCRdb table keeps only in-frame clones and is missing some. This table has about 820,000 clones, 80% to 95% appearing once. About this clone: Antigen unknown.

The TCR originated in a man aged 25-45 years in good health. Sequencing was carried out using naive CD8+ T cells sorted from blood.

CDR3 bases: TGCAGCGTTGAATCACTAGCGGGGGTGGAGACCCAGTACTTC. As protein: CSVESLAGVETQYF. This chain connects TRBV29-1 to TRBJ2-5; TRBD2 matches at 11 bases. The CDR3 contains 14 residues. Germline V gene sequence: CDR1 SQVTM, CDR2 ANQGSEA. Germline trimming cut 2 bases from V and 5 bases from J; bases unmatched to any gene: 4.